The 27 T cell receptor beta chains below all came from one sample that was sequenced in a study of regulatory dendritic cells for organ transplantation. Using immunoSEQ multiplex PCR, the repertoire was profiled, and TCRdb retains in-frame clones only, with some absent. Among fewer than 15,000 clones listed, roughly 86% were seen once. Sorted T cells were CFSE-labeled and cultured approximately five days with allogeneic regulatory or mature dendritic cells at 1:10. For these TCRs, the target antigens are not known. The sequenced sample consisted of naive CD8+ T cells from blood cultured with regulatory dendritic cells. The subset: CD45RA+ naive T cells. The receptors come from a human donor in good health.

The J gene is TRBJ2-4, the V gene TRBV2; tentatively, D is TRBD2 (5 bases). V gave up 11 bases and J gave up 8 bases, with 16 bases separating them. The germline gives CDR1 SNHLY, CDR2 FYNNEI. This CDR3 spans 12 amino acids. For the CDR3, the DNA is TGTGCCTGGACGCGGGCGGCGGACATTCAGTACTTC. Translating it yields CAWTRAADIQYF.

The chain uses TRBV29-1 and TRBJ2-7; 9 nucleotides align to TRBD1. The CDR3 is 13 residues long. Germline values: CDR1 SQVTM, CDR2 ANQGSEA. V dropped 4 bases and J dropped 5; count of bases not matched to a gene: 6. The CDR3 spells CSVGPGTGNEQYF. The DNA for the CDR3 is TGCAGCGTTGGTCCCGGGACAGGGAACGAGCAGTACTTC.

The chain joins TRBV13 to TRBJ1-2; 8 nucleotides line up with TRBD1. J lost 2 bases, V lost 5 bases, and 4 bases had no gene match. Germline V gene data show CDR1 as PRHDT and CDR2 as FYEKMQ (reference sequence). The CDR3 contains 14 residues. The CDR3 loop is CASSLDRANYGYTF. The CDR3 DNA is TGTGCCAGCAGCCTGGACAGGGCAAACTATGGCTACACCTTC.

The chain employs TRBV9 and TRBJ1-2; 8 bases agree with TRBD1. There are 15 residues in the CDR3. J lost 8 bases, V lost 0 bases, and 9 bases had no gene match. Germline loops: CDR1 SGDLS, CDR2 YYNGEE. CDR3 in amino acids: CASSVGAGQASGYTF. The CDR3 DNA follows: TGTGCCAGCAGCGTAGGAGCGGGACAGGCATCCGGCTACACCTTC.

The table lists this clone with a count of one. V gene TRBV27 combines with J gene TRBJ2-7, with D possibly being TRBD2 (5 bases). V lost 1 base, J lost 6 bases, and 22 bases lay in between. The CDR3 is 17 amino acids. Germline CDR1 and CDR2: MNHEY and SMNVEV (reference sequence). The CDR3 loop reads CASSLYPPGSYFGEQYF. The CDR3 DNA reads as TGTGCCAGCAGTTTATACCCGCCGGGAAGCTACTTCGGCGAGCAGTACTTC.

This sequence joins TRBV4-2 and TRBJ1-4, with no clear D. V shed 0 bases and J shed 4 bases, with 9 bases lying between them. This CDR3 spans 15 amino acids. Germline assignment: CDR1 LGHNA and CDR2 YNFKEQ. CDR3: CASSQEARGNEKLFF. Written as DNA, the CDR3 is TGTGCCAGCAGCCAAGAAGCCCGGGGTAATGAAAAACTGTTTTTT.

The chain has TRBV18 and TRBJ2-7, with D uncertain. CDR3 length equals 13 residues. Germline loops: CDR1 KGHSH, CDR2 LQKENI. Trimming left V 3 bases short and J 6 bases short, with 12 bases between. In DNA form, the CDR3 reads TGTGCCAGCTCACCTCCCCCGGGTCCCGAGCAGTACTTC. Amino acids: CASSPPPGPEQYF.

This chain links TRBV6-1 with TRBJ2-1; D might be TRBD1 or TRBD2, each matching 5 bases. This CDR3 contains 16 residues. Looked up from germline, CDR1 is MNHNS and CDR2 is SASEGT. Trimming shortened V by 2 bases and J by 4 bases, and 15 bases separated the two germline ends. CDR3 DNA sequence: TGTGCCAGCAGTGAATTCCCTAGCTCAGGGTACAATGAGCAGTTCTTC. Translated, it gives CASSEFPSSGYNEQFF.

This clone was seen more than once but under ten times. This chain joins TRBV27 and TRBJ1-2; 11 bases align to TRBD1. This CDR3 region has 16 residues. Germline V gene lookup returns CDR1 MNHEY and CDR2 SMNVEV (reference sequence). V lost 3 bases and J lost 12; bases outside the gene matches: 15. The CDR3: CASSFRGQGGPSMHTF. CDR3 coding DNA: TGTGCCAGCAGTTTCCGGGGACAGGGGGGCCCTTCTATGCACACCTTC.

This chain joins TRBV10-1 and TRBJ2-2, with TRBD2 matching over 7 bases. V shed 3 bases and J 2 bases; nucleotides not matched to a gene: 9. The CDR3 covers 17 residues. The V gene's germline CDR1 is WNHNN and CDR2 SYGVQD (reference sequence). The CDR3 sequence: CASSDPVAGDNTGELFF. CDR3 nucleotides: TGCGCCAGCAGTGACCCCGTCGCGGGAGACAACACCGGGGAGCTGTTTTTT.

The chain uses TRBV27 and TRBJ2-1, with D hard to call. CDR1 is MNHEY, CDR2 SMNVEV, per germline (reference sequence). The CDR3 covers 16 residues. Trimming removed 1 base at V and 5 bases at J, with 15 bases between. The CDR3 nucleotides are TGTGCCAGCAGTTTATTGGGCATATTACACAACAATGAGCAGTTCTTC. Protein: CASSLLGILHNNEQFF.

CDR3 sequence reads: CASSGVNTEAFF. CDR3 DNA sequence: TGTGCCAGCAGCGGGGTGAACACTGAAGCTTTCTTT. J is TRBJ1-1 and V is TRBV9; D gene uncertain. This CDR3 comprises 12 residues. CDR1 is SGDLS and CDR2 is YYNGEE in the germline V gene. V lost 3 bases, J lost 0 bases, and 3 bases lay in between.

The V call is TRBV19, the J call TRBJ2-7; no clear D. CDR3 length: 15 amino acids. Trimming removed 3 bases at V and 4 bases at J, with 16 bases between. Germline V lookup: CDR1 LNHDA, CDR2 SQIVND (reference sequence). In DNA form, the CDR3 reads TGTGCCAGTAGTATGGGCTCTCTCGCGTCATACGAGCAGTACTTC. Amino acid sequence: CASSMGSLASYEQYF.

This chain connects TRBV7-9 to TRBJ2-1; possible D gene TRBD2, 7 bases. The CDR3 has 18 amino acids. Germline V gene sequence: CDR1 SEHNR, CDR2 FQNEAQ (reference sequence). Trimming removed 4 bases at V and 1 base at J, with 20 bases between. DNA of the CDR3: TGTGCCAGCAGCTCGGACCGGGGGGCCCCCCTTTCCTACAATGAGCAGTTCTTC. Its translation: CASSSDRGAPLSYNEQFF.

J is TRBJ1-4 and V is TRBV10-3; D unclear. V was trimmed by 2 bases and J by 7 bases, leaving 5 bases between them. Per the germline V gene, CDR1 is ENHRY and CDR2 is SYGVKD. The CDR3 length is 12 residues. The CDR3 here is CAISEQPEKLFF. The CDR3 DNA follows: TGTGCCATCAGTGAGCAACCTGAAAAACTGTTTTTT.

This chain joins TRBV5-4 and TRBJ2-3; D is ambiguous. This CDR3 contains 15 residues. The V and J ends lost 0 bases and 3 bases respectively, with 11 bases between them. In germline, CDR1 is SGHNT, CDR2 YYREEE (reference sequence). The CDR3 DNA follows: TGTGCCAGCAGCTTGGACTCGACCGGGACAGATACGCAGTATTTT. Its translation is CASSLDSTGTDTQYF.

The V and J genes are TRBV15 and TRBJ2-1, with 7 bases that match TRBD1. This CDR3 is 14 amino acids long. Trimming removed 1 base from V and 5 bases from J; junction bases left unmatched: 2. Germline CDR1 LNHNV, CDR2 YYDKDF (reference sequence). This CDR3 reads CATSRGTGDNEQFF. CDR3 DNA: TGTGCCACCAGCAGAGGCACAGGGGACAATGAGCAGTTCTTC.

The CDR3 region has the DNA TGTGCCAGCAGTCGAAACACCGGGGAGCTGTTTTTT. It encodes CASSRNTGELFF. The chain links TRBV28 to TRBJ2-2; D is unclear. Per the germline V gene, CDR1 is MDHEN and CDR2 is SYDVKM. This CDR3 has 12 amino acids. Trimming left V 5 bases short and J 2 bases short, with 3 bases between.

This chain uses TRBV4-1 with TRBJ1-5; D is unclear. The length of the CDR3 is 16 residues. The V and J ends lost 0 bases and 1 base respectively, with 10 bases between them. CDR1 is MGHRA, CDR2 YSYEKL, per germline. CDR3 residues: CASSQDGGWSNQPQHF. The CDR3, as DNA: TGCGCCAGCAGCCAAGATGGAGGGTGGAGCAATCAGCCCCAGCATTTT.

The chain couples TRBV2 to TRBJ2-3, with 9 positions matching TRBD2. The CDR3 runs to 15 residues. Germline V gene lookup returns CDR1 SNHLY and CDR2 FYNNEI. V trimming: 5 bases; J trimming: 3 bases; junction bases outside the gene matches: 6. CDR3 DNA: TGTGCCAGCAGTCCCGGGACTAGCATAACAGATACGCAGTATTTT. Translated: CASSPGTSITDTQYF.

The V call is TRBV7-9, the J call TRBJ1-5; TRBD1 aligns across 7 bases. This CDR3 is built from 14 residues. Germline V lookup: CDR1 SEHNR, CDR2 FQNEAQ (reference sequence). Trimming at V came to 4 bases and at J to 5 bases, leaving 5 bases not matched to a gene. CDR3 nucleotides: TGTGCCAGCAGCTCTAGGACAGGTCATCAGCCCCAGCATTTT. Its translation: CASSSRTGHQPQHF.

The CDR3 spells CASSLIGQSRANVLTF. The DNA for the CDR3 is TGTGCCAGCAGCTTGATCGGACAAAGTCGGGCCAACGTCCTGACTTTC. The chain couples TRBV7-7 to TRBJ2-6, with D maybe TRBD1 (5 bases). The germline V gene encodes CDR1 SSHAT and CDR2 FNYEAQ (reference sequence). Trimming removed 3 bases at V and 5 bases at J, with 14 bases between. The CDR3 totals 16 residues.

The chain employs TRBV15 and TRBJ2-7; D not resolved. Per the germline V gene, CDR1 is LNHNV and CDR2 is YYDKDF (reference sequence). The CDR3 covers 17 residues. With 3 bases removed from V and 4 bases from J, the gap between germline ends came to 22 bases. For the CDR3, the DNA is TGTGCCACCAGCAGTTCTCTCCCCGGGCCTTCCTTTTACGAGCAGTACTTC. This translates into CATSSSLPGPSFYEQYF.

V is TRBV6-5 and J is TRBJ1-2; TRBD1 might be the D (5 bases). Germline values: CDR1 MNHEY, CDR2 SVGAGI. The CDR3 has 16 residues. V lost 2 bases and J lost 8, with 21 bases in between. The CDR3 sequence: CASSYRGGHGRYGYTF. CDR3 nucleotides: TGTGCCAGCAGTTACAGGGGTGGGCACGGGAGATACGGCTACACCTTC.

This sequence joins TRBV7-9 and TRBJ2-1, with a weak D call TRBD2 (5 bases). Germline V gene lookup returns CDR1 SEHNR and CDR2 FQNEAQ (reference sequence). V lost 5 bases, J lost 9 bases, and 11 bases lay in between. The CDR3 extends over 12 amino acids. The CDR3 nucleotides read TGTGCCAGCAGCAGAACTAGGACTGAGCAGTTCTTC. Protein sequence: CASSRTRTEQFF.

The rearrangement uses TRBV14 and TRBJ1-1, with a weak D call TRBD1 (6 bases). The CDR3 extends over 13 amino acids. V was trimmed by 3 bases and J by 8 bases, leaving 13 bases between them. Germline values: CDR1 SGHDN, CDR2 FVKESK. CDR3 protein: CASSHGGGQEAFF. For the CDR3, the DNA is TGTGCCAGCAGCCACGGGGGGGGCCAGGAAGCTTTCTTT.

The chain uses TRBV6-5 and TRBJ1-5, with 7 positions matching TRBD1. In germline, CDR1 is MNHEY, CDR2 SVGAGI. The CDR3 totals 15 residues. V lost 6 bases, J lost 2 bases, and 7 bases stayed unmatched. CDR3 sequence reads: CASSLQGTGNQPQHF. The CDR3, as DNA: TGTGCCAGCAGCTTACAGGGGACTGGCAATCAGCCCCAGCATTTT.